One TCR beta chain is described in this entry. This entry is derived from a study of blood T cell repertoires in COVID-19. Study summary: Sites across the United States, Italy and Spain contributed samples from acute and convalescent COVID-19. T cells, B-cell-depleted T cells, or PBMCs provided the cDNA or gDNA that served as material.

Authors' methods: It was from reference gene primer amplification that nucleated cell counts were estimated. The repertoire was sequenced with immunoSEQ multiplex PCR; TCRdb's copy has only in-frame clones and lacks some. The V and J calls and the clone size are those of that table, but D and trimming were determined from the DNA. The table shows a few hundred thousand clones, with roughly 90% occurring only once. Germline trimming cut 0 bases from V and 8 bases from J; bases unmatched to any gene: 6. This CDR3 has 14 residues. Germline V gene sequence: CDR1 SGHNT, CDR2 YYREEE (reference sequence). Sequenced input: peripheral blood. The rearrangement links TRBV5-4 to TRBJ1-2, with 8 positions matching TRBD1. This receptor was taken from a woman aged 45-59 years with acute or convalescent COVID-19. CDR3: CASSLGQGAQGYTF. The CDR3 DNA reads TGTGCCAGCAGCTTGGGGCAGGGGGCGCAGGGCTACACCTTC.